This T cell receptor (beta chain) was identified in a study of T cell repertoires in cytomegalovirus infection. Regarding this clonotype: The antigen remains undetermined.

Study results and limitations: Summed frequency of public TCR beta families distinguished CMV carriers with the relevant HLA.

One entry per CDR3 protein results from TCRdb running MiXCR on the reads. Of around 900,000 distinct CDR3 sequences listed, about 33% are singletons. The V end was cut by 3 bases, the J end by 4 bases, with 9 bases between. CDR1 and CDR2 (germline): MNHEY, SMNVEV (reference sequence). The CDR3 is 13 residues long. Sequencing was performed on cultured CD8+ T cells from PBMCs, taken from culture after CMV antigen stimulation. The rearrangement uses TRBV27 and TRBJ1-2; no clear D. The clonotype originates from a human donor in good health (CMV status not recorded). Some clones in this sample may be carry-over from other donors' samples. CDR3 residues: CASSFRDFYGYTF. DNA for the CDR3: TGTGCCAGCAGTTTTAGGGATTTCTATGGCTACACCTTC.